The 21 T cell receptor beta chains listed next were all sequenced from one sample in a study of blood T cell repertoires in COVID-19. Repertoires were generated with immunoSEQ multiplex PCR, while TCRdb's copy carries only in-frame clones and drops some. The repertoire holds hundreds of thousands of clones, with about four fifths as singletons. Sample: peripheral blood. The source of these receptors is a woman aged 45-60 years with acute or convalescent COVID-19.

This chain uses TRBV4-2 with TRBJ2-1; D might be TRBD2 (6 bases). This CDR3 comprises 16 residues. Trimming took 3 bases from V and 7 from J, leaving 19 bases between them. Germline V gene lookup returns CDR1 LGHNA and CDR2 YNFKEQ. The CDR3 sequence is CASSHAVGTGMNEQFF. DNA of the CDR3: TGTGCCAGCAGCCATGCAGTCGGGACTGGGATGAATGAGCAGTTCTTC.

CDR3 residues: CASGTGRSVNTEAFF. The CDR3 DNA reads TGTGCCAGTGGGACAGGGAGATCGGTGAACACTGAAGCTTTCTTT. V and J are TRBV19 and TRBJ1-1, with TRBD1 matching 9 bases. This CDR3 region has 15 residues. Per germline, CDR1 LNHDA and CDR2 SQIVND (reference sequence). Unmatched junction bases numbered 7, after V lost 8 bases and J lost 0 bases.

The genes are TRBV27 and TRBJ1-2; D unresolved. Germline values: CDR1 MNHEY, CDR2 SMNVEV (reference sequence). The V and J ends lost 6 bases and 7 bases respectively, with 15 bases between them. This CDR3 comprises 13 residues. CDR3 DNA sequence: TGTGCCAGCAGATCTCGAGGAGGAAGTGGCTACACCTTC. It encodes CASRSRGGSGYTF.

This clone has a handful of counts. This chain links TRBV18 with TRBJ2-2; TRBD2 might be the D (5 bases). Germline V lookup: CDR1 KGHSH, CDR2 LQKENI. The V end was cut by 6 bases, the J end by 6 bases, with 17 bases between. The CDR3 length is 15 residues. This CDR3 is CASSARGIDSGELFF. CDR3 nucleotide sequence: TGTGCCAGCTCGGCTCGAGGGATTGATTCCGGGGAGCTGTTTTTT.

This chain joins TRBV28 and TRBJ2-3; D gene uncertain. CDR1 and CDR2 (germline): MDHEN, SYDVKM. The CDR3 is 13 residues long. V lost 7 bases to trimming and J lost 4 bases, with 12 bases between them. In DNA form, the CDR3 reads TGTGCCAGCATCGGTGTGTCCCCAGATACGCAGTATTTT. Amino acid sequence: CASIGVSPDTQYF.

The rearrangement uses TRBV12-5 and TRBJ2-7; D unclear. The CDR3 extends over 12 amino acids. V was shortened by 3 bases and J by 1 base, with 4 bases between the two germline ends. Germline loops: CDR1 LGHNT, CDR2 FRNRAP. CDR3 protein: CASGFLSYEQYF. CDR3 DNA sequence: TGTGCTAGTGGTTTCCTGTCCTACGAGCAGTACTTC.

As to this clone: The sample has other DNA sequences that encode this CDR3 too. The gene calls are TRBV28 and TRBJ2-3; 7 nucleotides agree with TRBD2. Losses at the gene ends were 3 bases for V and 1 base for J; bases not matched to a gene: 4. The CDR3 has 15 amino acids. CDR1 and CDR2 (germline): MDHEN, SYDVKM. The CDR3 nucleotides are TGTGCCAGCAGTTTTTTGCGGGAGCGCACAGATACGCAGTATTTT. As protein: CASSFLRERTDTQYF.

The chain has TRBV27 and TRBJ2-1; 10 nucleotides match TRBD1. The CDR3 is 13 amino acids. Germline CDR1 is MNHEY and CDR2 is SMNVEV (reference sequence). V shed 7 bases and J 6 bases; nucleotides not matched to a gene: 3. As DNA, the CDR3 is TGTGCCAGCAATCGGGACAGGGGCAATGAGCAGTTCTTC. This translates into CASNRDRGNEQFF.

This clone turned up a few times. The V call is TRBV10-3, the J call TRBJ2-3; a possible D gene is TRBD1 (6 bases). V lost 2 bases to trimming and J lost 0 bases, with 9 bases between them. The V gene's germline CDR1 is ENHRY and CDR2 SYGVKD. This CDR3 has 15 residues. The CDR3: CAISEVQGSTDTQYF. The CDR3 DNA sequence: TGTGCCATCAGTGAGGTACAGGGTAGCACAGATACGCAGTATTTT.

The chain combines TRBV11-2 with TRBJ1-2, with 7 bases identical to TRBD1. V was clipped by 5 bases and J by 6 bases; unmatched bases: 12. CDR3 size: 15 residues. The V gene's germline CDR1 is SGHAT and CDR2 FQNNGV. The CDR3 here is CASSVNTGAGDGYTF. CDR3 bases: TGTGCCAGCAGCGTAAACACAGGGGCTGGGGATGGCTACACCTTC.

This clone was detected only once. The rearrangement links TRBV5-4 to TRBJ1-2; a possible D gene is TRBD1 (6 bases). Germline V lookup: CDR1 SGHNT, CDR2 YYREEE (reference sequence). The CDR3 is 14 amino acids. Trimming took 7 bases from V and 3 from J, leaving 16 bases between them. DNA of the CDR3: TGTGCCAGCTATAACGCTGGACAGCACTATGGCTACACCTTC. Protein: CASYNAGQHYGYTF.

The genes are TRBV6-2 or TRBV6-3 and TRBJ1-6, with D unresolved. V dropped 0 bases and J dropped 9 bases, with 12 bases sitting between them. The length of the CDR3 is 15 residues. CDR1 and CDR2 from the germline V gene are MNHEY and SVGEGT. CDR3 bases: TGTGCCAGCAGTTACTCGATAGGAGTTAGTTCACCCCTCCACTTT. Amino acids: CASSYSIGVSSPLHF.

The V gene is TRBV24-1, the J gene TRBJ2-5; D perhaps matches TRBD1 (6 bases). Trimming stripped 7 bases from V and 2 bases from J, with 19 bases between. The CDR3 consists of 16 residues. Germline CDR1 and CDR2: KGHDR and SFDVKD. CDR3 sequence reads: CATSVWGLQGQETQYF. CDR3 nucleotides: TGTGCCACCAGCGTTTGGGGATTACAGGGACAAGAGACCCAGTACTTC.

The chain couples TRBV27 to TRBJ2-7; TRBD2 matches 12 bases. There are 14 residues in the CDR3. V lost 0 bases to trimming and J lost 8 bases; unmatched junction nucleotides: 2. CDR1 is MNHEY and CDR2 is SMNVEV in the germline V gene (reference sequence). As DNA, the CDR3 is TGTGCCAGCAGTTTATCGGGACTAGCGGGCCAGCAGTACTTC. This translates into CASSLSGLAGQQYF.

The chain couples TRBV27 to TRBJ2-1; 7 nucleotides agree with TRBD1. This CDR3 region has 15 residues. Germline V gene data show CDR1 as MNHEY and CDR2 as SMNVEV (reference sequence). V trimming: 5 bases; J trimming: 7 bases; junction bases outside the gene matches: 11. The CDR3 nucleotides read TGTGCCAGCAGTCTCTGGACAGGCCCGGGGAATGAGCAGTTCTTC. Amino acid sequence: CASSLWTGPGNEQFF.

The chain couples TRBV9 to TRBJ1-1, with D unclear. The CDR3 loop spans 15 amino acids. CDR1 SGDLS and CDR2 YYNGEE come from the germline V gene. Trimming removed 0 bases from V and 0 bases from J, with 9 bases in between. CDR3 sequence reads: CASSVDGQVNTEAFF. The CDR3 DNA reads as TGTGCCAGCAGCGTAGATGGTCAGGTGAACACTGAAGCTTTCTTT.

The chain employs TRBV29-1 and TRBJ2-1; 13 bases fit TRBD2. The V gene end was trimmed by 3 bases and the J gene end by 8 bases; junction bases not matched to a gene: 4. CDR1 and CDR2 (germline): SQVTM, ANQGSEA. CDR3 length: 14 amino acids. The CDR3 reads CSVEGLAGIYEQFF. CDR3 nucleotide sequence: TGCAGCGTTGAGGGACTAGCGGGAATTTATGAGCAGTTCTTC.

The V and J genes are TRBV28 and TRBJ2-3, with 7 bases aligning to TRBD2. CDR1 and CDR2 (germline): MDHEN, SYDVKM. CDR3 size: 18 residues. V lost 1 base, J lost 4 bases, and 14 bases stayed unmatched. The CDR3: CASSLSYFRLADSDTQYF. The CDR3 DNA follows: TGTGCCAGCAGTTTATCCTATTTTCGGCTAGCGGACTCAGATACGCAGTATTTT.

J is TRBJ2-7 and V is TRBV5-1, with D perhaps TRBD2 (6 bases). Germline-derived CDR1 and CDR2 are SGHRS and YFSETQ. The CDR3 consists of 14 residues. Trimming took 7 bases from V and 7 from J, leaving 21 bases between them. CDR3 in DNA: TGCGCCAGCGGCCCCCTGGCTACCGGGGGAGAGCAGTACTTC. Protein: CASGPLATGGEQYF.

The chain links TRBV7-3 to TRBJ2-5, with D perhaps matching TRBD2 (6 bases). The germline V gene has CDR1 SGHTA and CDR2 FQGTGA. The V end lost 2 bases, the J end lost 4 bases, and 8 bases lay between the germline ends. This CDR3 region has 13 residues. The CDR3 DNA reads as TGTGCCAGCAGCTTATACGGGGGAGAGACCCAGTACTTC. This codes for CASSLYGGETQYF. The variable domain in full, with the rest retrieved from reference TRBV7-3 and TRBJ2-5, is GAGVSQTPSNKVTEKGKYVELRCDPISGHTALYWYRQSLGQGPEFLIYFQGTGAADDSGLPNDRFFAVRPEGSVSTLKIQRTERGDSAVYLCASSLYGGETQYFGPGTRLLVL.

The rearrangement joins TRBV18 to TRBJ2-3; 11 positions agree with TRBD1. The trim removed 4 bases at V and 0 bases at J, leaving 3 bases unmatched. Germline lookup yields CDR1 KGHSH and CDR2 LQKENI. There are 16 residues in the CDR3. This CDR3 is CASSLGTGGSTDTQYF. DNA for the CDR3: TGTGCCAGCTCACTAGGGACAGGGGGAAGCACAGATACGCAGTATTTT.